This T cell receptor (beta chain) is from a study of regulatory T cells in long-lasting Graves disease. Whole-study findings and limits: New patients shared fewer public clonotypes (approximately 1,000) than persistent patients did (about 2,700).

Time point noted: newly diagnosed GD, antithyroid drugs for less than 3 months. Generation of the TCR library employed RNA extracted from PBMCs. To make TCR beta libraries, researchers used iRepertoire HTBI primers and Arm-PCR of CDR3 regions. TCRdb re-analysed the multiplex PCR reads in MiXCR, keeping a single row per CDR3 protein. Of fewer than 550,000 distinct CDR3 sequences in the sample, over 15% are singletons; the top ten hold about 25%. CDR1 is GTSNPN and CDR2 is SVGIG in the germline V gene (reference sequence). Trimming took off 0 bases at V and 2 bases at J, with 13 bases between the two ends. The CDR3 extends over 15 amino acids. The table lists this clonotype with a few counts. Its antigen is currently unknown. Another study also made use of these data, one on T cells in Graves' hyperthyroidism and ophthalmopathy. That source adds: Exclusion of patients followed from uncontrolled infection, other autoimmune disease, pregnancy or lactation. In the first-round RT-PCR of the TCR CDR3, the HTBI primer set was used.

The TCR was taken from a woman younger than 30 with Graves disease. This chain uses TRBV30 with TRBJ2-5; possibly TRBD2 for D (5 bases). Here the sequenced sample was peripheral blood mononuclear cells (PBMCs), taken at new diagnosis, from a patient treated with antithyroid drugs. CDR3 sequence (DNA): TGTGCCTGGAGTGTCCCTTGGGGAGTACAAGAGACCCAGTACTTC. Protein: CAWSVPWGVQETQYF.